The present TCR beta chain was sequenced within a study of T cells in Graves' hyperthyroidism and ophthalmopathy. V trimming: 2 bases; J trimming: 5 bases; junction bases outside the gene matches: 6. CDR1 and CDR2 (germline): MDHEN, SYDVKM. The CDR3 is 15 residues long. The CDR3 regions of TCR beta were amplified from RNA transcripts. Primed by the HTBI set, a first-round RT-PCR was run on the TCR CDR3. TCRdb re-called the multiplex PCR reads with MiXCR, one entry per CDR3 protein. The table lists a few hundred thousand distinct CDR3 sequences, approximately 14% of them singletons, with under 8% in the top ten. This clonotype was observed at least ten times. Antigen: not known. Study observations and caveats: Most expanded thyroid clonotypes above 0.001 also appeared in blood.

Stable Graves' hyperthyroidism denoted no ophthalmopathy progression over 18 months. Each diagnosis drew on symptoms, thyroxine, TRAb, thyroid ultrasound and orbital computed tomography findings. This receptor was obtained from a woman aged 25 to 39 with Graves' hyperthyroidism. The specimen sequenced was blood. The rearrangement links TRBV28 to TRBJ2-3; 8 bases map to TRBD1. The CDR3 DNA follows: TGTGCCAGCAGTTTAATCGTCGACAGGGGAGATACGCAGTATTTT. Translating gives CASSLIVDRGDTQYF.